Below, 15 T cell receptor beta chains from the same sample are listed, as sequenced in a study of tissue T cells after allogeneic stem cell transplantation. Time point indicated: mouse harvest day 7 after allogeneic transplant. Mouse grafts combined 10^7 T-cell-depleted bone marrow cells with 10^6 splenic CD5+ T cells. Sequencing used immunoSEQ multiplex PCR; TCRdb keeps in-frame clones, though not all of them. Here the sample spans 3,000 to 4,000 clones, 50% being singletons. The specimen sequenced was gut tissue. The receptors shown here come from a female BALB/c mouse given C57BL/6 T cells with graft-versus-host disease after an allogeneic hematopoietic cell transplant.

With respect to this clone: Gene names follow the mouse nomenclature. From the germline J gene comes the end of the CDR3, since the read stops 1 residue before it. J is TRBJ1-1 and V is TRBV5, with D perhaps matching TRBD1 (6 bases). Trimming stripped 4 bases from V and 0 bases from J, with 12 bases between. CDR3 length equals 15 residues. Germline CDR1 and CDR2: LGHNA and YNLKQL (reference sequence). Partial CDR3 DNA: TGTGCCAGCAGCCTCGGGACAAATGCAAACACAGAAGTCTTC. It codes for CASSLGTNANTEVF. The CDR3 in its entirety is CASSLGTNANTEVFF.

This clone appeared once. The gene names given are mouse names. The sequenced fragment ends 1 residue before the CDR3 boundary, so the rest is inferred from the germline J gene. V is TRBV3 and J is TRBJ1-4, with 7 bases that match TRBD1. V lost 5 bases and J lost 7; bases outside the gene matches: 4. In germline, CDR1 is SNHLY, CDR2 FYNGKV (reference sequence). The CDR3 runs to 13 residues. The CDR3 bases that were read are TGTGCCAGCAGCAGGGACAGTAGCGAAAGATTATTT. Protein: CASSRDSSERLF. The whole CDR3 protein reads CASSRDSSERLFF. The full variable domain, in which reference TRBV3 and TRBJ1-4 provide the parts outside the CDR3, is GPKVLQIPSHQIIDMGQMVTLNCDPVSNHLYFYWYKQILGQQMEFLVNFYNGKVMEKSKLFKDQFSVERPDGSYFTLKIQPTALEDSAVYFCASSRDSSERLFFGHGTKLSVL.

This clone was observed a few times. The gene symbols are mouse symbols. The read ends 1 residue early relative to the CDR3; the germline J gene fills the gap. This sequence joins TRBV24 and TRBJ1-6, with D perhaps TRBD1 (5 bases). TRBJ1-6 is given ORF status, its function remaining uncertain. CDR1 and CDR2 from the germline V gene are KGHTA and FRNEEI. The CDR3 covers 14 residues. V was shortened by 1 base and J by 8 bases, with 9 bases between the two germline ends. CDR3 sequence reads: CASSLWGGDSPLYF. The sequenced part of the CDR3 DNA is TGTGCCAGCAGTCTGTGGGGGGGGGATTCGCCCCTCTAC.

Remarks on this clone: Genes and germline come from the mouse. The CDR3 end is not reached by the read, which stops 1 residue before it; the germline J gene fills it in. This chain connects TRBV3 to TRBJ2-5; TRBD2 matches at 7 bases. CDR1 SNHLY and CDR2 FYNGKV come from the germline V gene (reference sequence). This CDR3 comprises 14 residues. The V segment lost 2 bases and the J segment 3 bases; nucleotides outside the gene matches: 2. This chain's CDR3 is CASSLLWGQDTQYF. CDR3 DNA, as far as it was read: TGTGCCAGCAGCTTACTCTGGGGGCAAGACACCCAGTAC.

Details on this clone: Each gene name is a mouse one. The sequenced part of the CDR3 DNA is TGTGCCAGCTCTCTCGATCAGACTAACGAAAGATTATTT. As protein: CASSLDQTNERLF. The full CDR3 reads CASSLDQTNERLFF. This chain uses TRBV12-1 with TRBJ1-4; D is undetermined. The CDR3 goes on 1 residue after the read ends, and that part is filled in from the germline J gene. This CDR3 has 14 residues. Trimming pared 0 bases from V and 5 bases from J, leaving 9 bases between. Germline V gene data show CDR1 as SGHSN and CDR2 as HYEKVE.

Points on this clone: Gene and germline names: mouse. The observed sequence ends 1 residue before the CDR3 terminus, with the missing tail filled in from the germline J gene. This chain connects TRBV13-2 to TRBJ2-4; unclear D gene. This CDR3 contains 13 residues. Looked up from germline, CDR1 is NNHNN and CDR2 is SYGAGS (reference sequence). V lost 0 bases and J lost 5, with 7 bases in between. The covered CDR3 bases are TGTGCCAGCGGTGATGCCGACGTAAACACCTTGTAC. Protein: CASGDADVNTLY. The full CDR3 reads CASGDADVNTLYF.

This clone was recorded a few times. Any gene name here is a mouse gene name. The read stops 1 residue short of the end of the CDR3; the missing end is completed from the germline J gene. The gene calls are TRBV3 and TRBJ1-4; TRBD1 matches at 10 bases. The CDR3 spans 15 residues. Germline V gives CDR1 SNHLY, CDR2 FYNGKV (reference sequence). Germline trimming cut 4 bases from V and 5 bases from J; bases unmatched to any gene: 4. The part of the CDR3 DNA that was read is TGTGCCAGCAGCTCGACAGGGGGCGCGAACGAAAGATTATTT. Residues: CASSSTGGANERLF. The CDR3 reads in full as CASSSTGGANERLFF. Based on the CDR3 plus reference TRBV3 and TRBJ1-4, the full variable domain is GPKVLQIPSHQIIDMGQMVTLNCDPVSNHLYFYWYKQILGQQMEFLVNFYNGKVMEKSKLFKDQFSVERPDGSYFTLKIQPTALEDSAVYFCASSSTGGANERLFFGHGTKLSVL.

Concerning this clone itself: Genes here carry mouse names. The read halts 1 residue ahead of the CDR3 end, with the missing end drawn from the germline J gene. The chain uses TRBV13-2 and TRBJ2-4, with no clear D. The CDR3 covers 13 residues. Germline values: CDR1 NNHNN, CDR2 SYGAGS (reference sequence). Trimming took 0 bases from V and 6 from J, leaving 8 bases between them. The CDR3 loop is CASGDAGGNTLYF. CDR3 bases read: TGTGCCAGCGGTGATGCAGGAGGGAACACCTTGTAC.

This clone was seen more than once but under ten times. Gene names denote mouse genes. The sequenced part of the CDR3 DNA is TGTGCAAGCAGCTTTCCGGGACAAAACTATGCTGAGCAGTTC. Encoded protein: CASSFPGQNYAEQF. From start to end, the CDR3 is CASSFPGQNYAEQFF. This chain joins TRBV16 and TRBJ2-1; tentative D call: TRBD1 (6 bases). Read sequence stops 1 residue before the CDR3 end, and the germline J gene provides the missing end. V lost 3 bases to trimming and J lost 1 base, with 10 bases between them. This CDR3 comprises 15 residues. Germline V lookup: CDR1 SGHSA, CDR2 FRNQAP. Full variable domain (remainder filled in from reference TRBV16 and TRBJ2-1): NAGVIQTPRHKVTGKGQEATLWCEPISGHSAVFWYRQTIVQGLEFLTYFRNQAPIDDSGMPKERFSAQMPNQSHSTLKIQSTQPQDSAVYLCASSFPGQNYAEQFFGPGTRLTVL.

Only one count was recorded for this clone. Any gene name here is a mouse gene name. The read halts 1 residue ahead of the CDR3 end, with the missing end drawn from the germline J gene. This chain uses TRBV26 with TRBJ1-6; perhaps TRBD1 as D (6 bases). TRBJ1-6 is identified as an open reading frame with a role that is uncertain. V lost 6 bases and J 0 bases, leaving 9 bases between the germline ends. Per the germline V gene, CDR1 is KGHPV and CDR2 is FQNQEV (reference sequence). The CDR3 covers 15 residues. This chain's CDR3 is CASSLDSSYNSPLYF. CDR3 DNA, as far as it was read: TGTGCCAGCAGCCTGGACAGTTCCTATAATTCGCCCCTCTAC.

Concerning this clone itself: Gene names and germline refer to mouse. The CDR3 DNA, read in part, is TGTGCCAGCAGCCCCAGGGGGGCAAACTCCGACTACACC. Residues: CASSPRGANSDYT. The full CDR3 is CASSPRGANSDYTF. The rearrangement joins TRBV2 to TRBJ1-2; TRBD1 matches 7 bases. The read ends 1 residue before the CDR3 terminus; that terminus is restored from the germline J gene. This CDR3 comprises 14 residues. Germline loops: CDR1 LGHNA, CDR2 YSYQKL. Trimming at V came to 4 bases and at J to 0 bases, leaving 2 bases not matched to a gene.

Notes on this clone: Each gene name is a mouse one. The read stops 1 residue short of the end of the CDR3; the missing end is completed from the germline J gene. The rearrangement uses TRBV26 and TRBJ1-1, with a weak D call TRBD1 (6 bases). CDR1 KGHPV and CDR2 FQNQEV come from the germline V gene (reference sequence). This CDR3 is built from 14 residues. V was trimmed by 4 bases and J by 1 base, leaving 10 bases between them. Incomplete CDR3 DNA: TGTGCCAGCAGTCGCGGGACAAGAAACACAGAAGTCTTC. Translation: CASSRGTRNTEVF. The CDR3 in full is CASSRGTRNTEVFF. Supplemented by reference TRBV26 and TRBJ1-1, the full variable domain reads NSKVIQTPRYLVKGQGQKAKMRCIPEKGHPVVFWYQQNKNNEFKFLINFQNQEVLQQIDMTEKRFSAECPSNSPCSLEIQSSEAGDSALYLCASSRGTRNTEVFFGKGTRLTVV.

To note about this clone: Gene names refer to mouse genes. Read data end 1 residue before the CDR3 end; the end is taken from the germline J gene. The chain recombines TRBV13-3 with TRBJ2-1; TRBD2 aligns across 10 bases. This CDR3 is built from 14 residues. CDR1 and CDR2 (germline): NNHDY, SYVADS. With 4 bases clipped from V and 4 bases from J, the junction kept 2 bases outside the gene matches. The CDR3 sequence is CASSSTGGYAEQFF. The sequenced CDR3 bases are TGTGCCAGCAGTTCGACTGGGGGGTATGCTGAGCAGTTC.

Judged by abundance, this clone is large. Mouse gene names apply. The sequenced fragment ends 1 residue before the CDR3 boundary, so the rest is inferred from the germline J gene. The chain is built from TRBV4 and TRBJ2-7; TRBD2 matches 11 bases. The V and J ends lost 4 bases and 2 bases, in that order; junction bases with no gene match: 1. The CDR3 is made up of 14 amino acids. The germline gives CDR1 LGHDT, CDR2 YNNKQL (reference sequence). The CDR3 is CASSWDWGTYEQYF. Incomplete CDR3 DNA: TGTGCCAGCAGCTGGGACTGGGGGACCTATGAACAGTAC.

Concerning this clone itself: Germline and genes: mouse. Read coverage stops 1 residue before the CDR3 terminus; the germline J gene supplies the remainder. The J gene is TRBJ1-1, the V gene TRBV19; maybe TRBD1 (6 bases). Germline-derived CDR1 and CDR2 are FNHDT and SITEND (reference sequence). Trimming removed 6 bases at V and 3 bases at J, with 15 bases between. This CDR3 region has 14 residues. CDR3 amino acids: CASKEGRGDTEVFF. CDR3 bases read: TGTGCCAGCAAAGAGGGGAGGGGGGACACAGAAGTCTTC. The full variable domain, completed using reference TRBV19 and TRBJ1-1, is GGIITQTPKFLIGQEGQKLTLKCQQNFNHDTMYWYRQDSGKGLRLIYYSITENDLQKGDLSEGYDASREKKSSFSLTVTSAQKNEMAVFLCASKEGRGDTEVFFGKGTRLTVV.